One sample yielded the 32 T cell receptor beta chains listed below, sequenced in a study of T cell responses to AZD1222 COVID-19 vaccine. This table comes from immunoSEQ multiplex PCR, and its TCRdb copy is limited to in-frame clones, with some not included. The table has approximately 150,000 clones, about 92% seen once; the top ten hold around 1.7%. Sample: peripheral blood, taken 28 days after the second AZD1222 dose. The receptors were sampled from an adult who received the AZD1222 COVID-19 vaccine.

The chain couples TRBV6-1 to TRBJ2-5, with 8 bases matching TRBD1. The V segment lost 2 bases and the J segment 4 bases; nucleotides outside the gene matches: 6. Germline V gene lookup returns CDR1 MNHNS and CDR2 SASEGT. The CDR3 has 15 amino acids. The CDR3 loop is CASSETTGAAETQYF. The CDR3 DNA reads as TGTGCCAGCAGTGAAACGACAGGGGCGGCAGAGACCCAGTACTTC.

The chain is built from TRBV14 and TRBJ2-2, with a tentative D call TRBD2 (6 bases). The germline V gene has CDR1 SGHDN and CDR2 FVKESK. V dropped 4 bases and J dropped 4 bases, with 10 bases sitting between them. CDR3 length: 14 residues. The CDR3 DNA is TGTGCCAGCAGCCCATTGCGGGGCACCGGGGAGCTGTTTTTT. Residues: CASSPLRGTGELFF. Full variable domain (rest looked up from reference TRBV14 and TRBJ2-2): EAGVTQFPSHSVIEKGQTVTLRCDPISGHDNLYWYRRVMGKEIKFLLHFVKESKQDESGMPNNRFLAERTGGTYSTLKVQPAELEDSGVYFCASSPLRGTGELFFGEGSRLTVL.

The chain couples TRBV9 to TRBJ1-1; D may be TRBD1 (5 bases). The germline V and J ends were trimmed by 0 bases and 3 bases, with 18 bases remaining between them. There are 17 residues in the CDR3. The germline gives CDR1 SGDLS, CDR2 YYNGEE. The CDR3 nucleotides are TGTGCCAGCAGCGTAGGGGGCGCGTGGGGTAAGGACACTGAAGCTTTCTTT. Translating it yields CASSVGGAWGKDTEAFF.

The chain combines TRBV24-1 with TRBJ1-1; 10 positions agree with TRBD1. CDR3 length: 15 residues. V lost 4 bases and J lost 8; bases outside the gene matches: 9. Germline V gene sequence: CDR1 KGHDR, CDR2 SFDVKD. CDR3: CATSESGQGKTEAFF. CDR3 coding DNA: TGTGCCACCAGTGAGTCGGGACAGGGGAAGACCGAAGCTTTCTTT.

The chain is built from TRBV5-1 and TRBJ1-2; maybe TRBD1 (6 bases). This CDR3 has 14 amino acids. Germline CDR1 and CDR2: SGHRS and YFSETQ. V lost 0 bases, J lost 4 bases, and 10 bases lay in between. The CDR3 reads CASSLARGLYGYTF. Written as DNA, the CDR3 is TGCGCCAGCAGCTTGGCCAGGGGCCTCTATGGCTACACCTTC.

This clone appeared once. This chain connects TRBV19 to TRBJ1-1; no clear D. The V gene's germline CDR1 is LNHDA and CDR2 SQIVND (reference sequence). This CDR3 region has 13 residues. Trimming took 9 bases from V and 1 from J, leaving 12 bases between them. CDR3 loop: CASRPAGNTEAFF. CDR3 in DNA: TGTGCCAGCCGCCCGGCAGGGAACACTGAAGCTTTCTTT. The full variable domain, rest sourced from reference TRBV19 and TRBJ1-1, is DGGITQSPKYLFRKEGQNVTLSCEQNLNHDAMYWYRQDPGQGLRLIYYSQIVNDFQKGDIAEGYSVSREKKESFPLTVTSAQKNPTAFYLCASRPAGNTEAFFGQGTRLTVV.

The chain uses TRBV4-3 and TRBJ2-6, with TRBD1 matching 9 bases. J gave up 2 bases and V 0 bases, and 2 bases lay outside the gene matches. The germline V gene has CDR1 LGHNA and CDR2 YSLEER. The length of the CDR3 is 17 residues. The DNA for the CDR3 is TGCGCCAGCAGCCAAGATAGACAGGGGGCTGGGGCCAACGTCCTGACTTTC. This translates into CASSQDRQGAGANVLTF.

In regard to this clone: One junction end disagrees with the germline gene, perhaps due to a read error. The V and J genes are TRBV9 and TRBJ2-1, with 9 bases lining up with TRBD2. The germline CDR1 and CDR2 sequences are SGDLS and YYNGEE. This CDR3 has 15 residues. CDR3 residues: CASSVAGGGENVQFF. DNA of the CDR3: TGTGCCAGCAGCGTAGCTGGCGGGGGGGAAAATGTGCAGTTCTTC. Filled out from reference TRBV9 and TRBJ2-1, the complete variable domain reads DSGVTQTPKHLITATGQRVTLRCSPRSGDLSVYWYQQSLDQGLQFLIQYYNGEERAKGNILERFSAQQFPDLHSELNLSSLELGDSALYFCASSVAGGGENVQFFGPGTRLTVL.

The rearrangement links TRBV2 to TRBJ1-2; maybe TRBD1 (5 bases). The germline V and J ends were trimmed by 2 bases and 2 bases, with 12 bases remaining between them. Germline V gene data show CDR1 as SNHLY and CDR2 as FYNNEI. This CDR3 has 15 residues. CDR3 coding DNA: TGTGCCAGCAGTGAAATCGGGGGAGCCAACTATGGCTACACCTTC. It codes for CASSEIGGANYGYTF. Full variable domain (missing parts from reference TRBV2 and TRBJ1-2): EPEVTQTPSHQVTQMGQEVILRCVPISNHLYFYWYRQILGQKVEFLVSFYNNEISEKSEIFDDQFSVERPDGSNFTLKIRSTKLEDSAMYFCASSEIGGANYGYTFGSGTRLTVV.

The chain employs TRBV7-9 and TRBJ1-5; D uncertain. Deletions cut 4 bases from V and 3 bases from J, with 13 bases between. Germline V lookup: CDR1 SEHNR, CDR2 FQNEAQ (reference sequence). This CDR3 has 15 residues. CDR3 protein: CASSYLAGDNQPQHF. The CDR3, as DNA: TGTGCCAGCAGCTATCTTGCTGGGGACAATCAGCCCCAGCATTTT.

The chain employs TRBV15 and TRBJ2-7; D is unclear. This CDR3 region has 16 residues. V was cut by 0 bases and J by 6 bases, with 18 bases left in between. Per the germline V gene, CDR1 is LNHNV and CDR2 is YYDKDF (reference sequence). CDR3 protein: CATSREGQVVSTEQYF. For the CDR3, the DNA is TGTGCCACCAGCAGAGAAGGGCAGGTGGTGTCTACCGAGCAGTACTTC.

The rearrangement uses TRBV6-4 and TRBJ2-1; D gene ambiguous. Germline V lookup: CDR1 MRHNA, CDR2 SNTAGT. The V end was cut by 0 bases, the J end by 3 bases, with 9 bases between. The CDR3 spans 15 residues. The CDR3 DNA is TGTGCCAGCAGTGACTCTGGGCTAGACTACAATGAGCAGTTCTTC. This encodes CASSDSGLDYNEQFF.

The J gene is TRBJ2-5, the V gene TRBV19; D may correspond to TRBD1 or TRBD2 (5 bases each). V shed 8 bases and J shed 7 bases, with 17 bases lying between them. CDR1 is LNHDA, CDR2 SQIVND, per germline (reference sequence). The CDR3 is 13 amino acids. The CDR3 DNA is TGTGCCAGTGCCGCCGGGACGGCTGGGACCCAGTACTTC. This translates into CASAAGTAGTQYF.

CDR3: CASSLSGANVLTF. The CDR3 DNA is TGTGCCAGCAGTTTGTCAGGGGCCAACGTCCTGACTTTC. This chain links TRBV27 with TRBJ2-6; D remains unclear. V shed 3 bases and J shed 4 bases, with 4 bases lying between them. CDR1 is MNHEY and CDR2 is SMNVEV in the germline V gene (reference sequence). CDR3 size: 13 residues.

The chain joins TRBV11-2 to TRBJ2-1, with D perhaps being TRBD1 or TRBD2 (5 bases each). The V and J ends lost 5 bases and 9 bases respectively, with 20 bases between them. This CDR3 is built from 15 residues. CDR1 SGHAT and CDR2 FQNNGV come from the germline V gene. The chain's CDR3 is CASSPSGPLQTEQFF. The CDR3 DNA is TGTGCCAGCAGCCCCTCGGGACCCCTCCAGACTGAGCAGTTCTTC.

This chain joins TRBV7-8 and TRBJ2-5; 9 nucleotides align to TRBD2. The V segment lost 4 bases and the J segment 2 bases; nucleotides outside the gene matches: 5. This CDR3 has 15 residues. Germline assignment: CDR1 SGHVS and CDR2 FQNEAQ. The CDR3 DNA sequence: TGTGCCAGCAGCTCCCGGACTAGCGCACAAGAGACCCAGTACTTC. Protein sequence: CASSSRTSAQETQYF. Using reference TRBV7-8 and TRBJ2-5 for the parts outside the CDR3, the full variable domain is GAGVSQSPRYKVAKRGQDVALRCDPISGHVSLFWYQQALGQGPEFLTYFQNEAQLDKSGLPSDRFFAERPEGSVSTLKIQRTQQEDSAVYLCASSSRTSAQETQYFGPGTRLLVL.

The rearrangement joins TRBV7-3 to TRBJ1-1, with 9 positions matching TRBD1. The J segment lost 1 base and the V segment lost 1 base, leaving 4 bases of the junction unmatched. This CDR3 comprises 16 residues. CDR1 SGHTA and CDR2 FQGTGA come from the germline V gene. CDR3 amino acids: CASSLIGTGRNTEAFF. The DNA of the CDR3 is TGTGCCAGCAGCTTAATAGGGACAGGGCGGAACACTGAAGCTTTCTTT.

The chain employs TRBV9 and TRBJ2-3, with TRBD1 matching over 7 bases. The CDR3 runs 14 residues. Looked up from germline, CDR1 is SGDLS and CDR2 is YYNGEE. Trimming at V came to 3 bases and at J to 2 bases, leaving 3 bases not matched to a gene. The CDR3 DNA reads TGTGCCAGCAGCGATACAGGGGACACAGATACGCAGTATTTT. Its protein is CASSDTGDTDTQYF.

DNA of the CDR3: TGTGCCAGCAGCCACCCGGGGGAGATCTATGGCTACACCTTC. Translated, it gives CASSHPGEIYGYTF. V is TRBV28 and J is TRBJ1-2; TRBD1 might be the D (5 bases). This CDR3 is built from 14 residues. The germline V and J ends were trimmed by 6 bases and 4 bases, with 15 bases remaining between them. Germline-derived CDR1 and CDR2 are MDHEN and SYDVKM.

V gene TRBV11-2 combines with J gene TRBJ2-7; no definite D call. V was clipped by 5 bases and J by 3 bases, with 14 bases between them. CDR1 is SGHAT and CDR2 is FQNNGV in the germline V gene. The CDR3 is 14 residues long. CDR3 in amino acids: CASSPELGGYEQYF. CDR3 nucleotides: TGTGCCAGCAGCCCTGAACTGGGCGGCTACGAGCAGTACTTC.

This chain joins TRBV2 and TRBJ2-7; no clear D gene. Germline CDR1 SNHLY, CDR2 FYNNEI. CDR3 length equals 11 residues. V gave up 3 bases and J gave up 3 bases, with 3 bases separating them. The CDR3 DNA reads TGTGCCAGCAGTGACAGCTACGAGCAGTACTTC. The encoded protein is CASSDSYEQYF.

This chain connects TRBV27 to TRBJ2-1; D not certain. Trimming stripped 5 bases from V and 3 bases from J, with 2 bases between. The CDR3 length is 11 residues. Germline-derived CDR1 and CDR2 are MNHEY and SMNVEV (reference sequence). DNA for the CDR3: TGTGCCAGCAGTGGCTACAATGAGCAGTTCTTC. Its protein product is CASSGYNEQFF.

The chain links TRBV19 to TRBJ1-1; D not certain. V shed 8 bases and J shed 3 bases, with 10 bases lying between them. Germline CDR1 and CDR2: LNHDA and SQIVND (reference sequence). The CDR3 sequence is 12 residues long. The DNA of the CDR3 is TGTGCCAGTGCGCCGACGGACACTGAAGCTTTCTTT. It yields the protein CASAPTDTEAFF.

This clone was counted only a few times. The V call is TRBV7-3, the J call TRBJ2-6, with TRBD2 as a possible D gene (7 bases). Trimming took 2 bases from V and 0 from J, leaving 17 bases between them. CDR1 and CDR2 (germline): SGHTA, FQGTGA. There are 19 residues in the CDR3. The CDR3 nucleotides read TGTGCCAGCAGCTTAGTCGGACCGGGGGGCTTCTCTGGGGCCAACGTCCTGACTTTC. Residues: CASSLVGPGGFSGANVLTF.

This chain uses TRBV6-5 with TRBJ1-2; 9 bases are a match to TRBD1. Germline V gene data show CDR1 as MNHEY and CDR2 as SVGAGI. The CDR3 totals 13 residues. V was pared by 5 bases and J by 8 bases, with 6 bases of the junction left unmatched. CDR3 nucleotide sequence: TGTGCCAGCAGTCCGACAGGGGGAGGGGGCTACACCTTC. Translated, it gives CASSPTGGGGYTF.

The CDR3 DNA reads as TGTGCCAGCAGCGTAGATAGCGGCTCCTACAATGAGCAGTTCTTC. This encodes CASSVDSGSYNEQFF. The chain couples TRBV9 to TRBJ2-1; maybe TRBD2 (6 bases). CDR3 size: 15 residues. Germline V gene sequence: CDR1 SGDLS, CDR2 YYNGEE. V lost 0 bases and J lost 0, with 7 bases in between.

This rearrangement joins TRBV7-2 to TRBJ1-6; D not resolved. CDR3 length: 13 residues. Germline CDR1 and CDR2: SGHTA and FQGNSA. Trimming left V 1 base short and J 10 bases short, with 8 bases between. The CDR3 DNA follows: TGTGCCAGCAGCTTAGAACAGATCTCACCCCTCCACTTT. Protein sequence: CASSLEQISPLHF.

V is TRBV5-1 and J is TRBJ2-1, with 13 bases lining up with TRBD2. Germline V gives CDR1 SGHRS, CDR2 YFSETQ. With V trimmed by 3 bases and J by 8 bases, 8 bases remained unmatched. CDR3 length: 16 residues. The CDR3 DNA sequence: TGCGCCAGCAGCTCAGGACTAGCGGGAGTTTGGGATGAGCAGTTCTTC. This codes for CASSSGLAGVWDEQFF.

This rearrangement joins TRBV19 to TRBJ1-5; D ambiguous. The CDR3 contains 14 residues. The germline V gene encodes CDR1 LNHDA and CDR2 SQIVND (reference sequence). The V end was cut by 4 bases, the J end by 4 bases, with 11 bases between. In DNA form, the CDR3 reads TGTGCCAGTAGTAGATGGACGATTAATCAGCCCCAGCATTTT. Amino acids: CASSRWTINQPQHF.

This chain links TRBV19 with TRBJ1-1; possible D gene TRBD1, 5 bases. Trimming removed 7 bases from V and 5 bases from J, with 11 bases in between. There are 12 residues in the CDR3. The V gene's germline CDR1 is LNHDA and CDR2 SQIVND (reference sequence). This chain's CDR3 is CASTWSGTEAFF. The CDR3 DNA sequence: TGTGCCAGTACGTGGTCAGGGACTGAAGCTTTCTTT.

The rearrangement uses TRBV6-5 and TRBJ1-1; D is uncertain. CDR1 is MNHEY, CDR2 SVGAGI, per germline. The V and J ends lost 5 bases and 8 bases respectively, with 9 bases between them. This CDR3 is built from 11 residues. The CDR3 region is CASSHYGEAFF. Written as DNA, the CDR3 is TGTGCCAGCAGTCATTATGGGGAAGCTTTCTTT.

CDR3 nucleotide sequence: TGTGCCACCAGTGCCTCCGGGACAGGGTCCTCCTACGAGCAGTACTTC. It is translated as CATSASGTGSSYEQYF. The chain employs TRBV24-1 and TRBJ2-7; 9 bases line up with TRBD1. V shed 5 bases and J 0 bases; nucleotides not matched to a gene: 7. The V gene's germline CDR1 is KGHDR and CDR2 SFDVKD. This CDR3 region has 16 residues.